These 32 T cell receptor beta chains share one sample of origin, sequenced in a study of T cell responses to AZD1222 COVID-19 vaccine. Assay used: immunoSEQ multiplex PCR; TCRdb lists only in-frame clones, some missing. The sample lists about 110,000 clones; around nine tenths were seen once. The source material was peripheral blood, sampled on day 0 of AZD1222 vaccination. Receptors were obtained from an adult in good health.

The rearrangement uses TRBV11-2 and TRBJ2-3; 8 nucleotides align to TRBD2. The J segment lost 2 bases and the V segment lost 5 bases, leaving 18 bases of the junction unmatched. Germline CDR1 reads SGHAT; CDR2 reads FQNNGV. CDR3 length: 19 amino acids. The CDR3 protein is CASSRPLVLVGGDTDTQYF. The CDR3 region has the DNA TGTGCCAGCAGCCGTCCTCTAGTCCTAGTCGGGGGGGACACAGATACGCAGTATTTT.

The chain recombines TRBV7-2 with TRBJ2-7, with 9 bases fitting TRBD1. The CDR3 runs to 16 residues. CDR1 is SGHTA and CDR2 is FQGNSA in the germline V gene. Germline trimming cut 4 bases from V and 2 bases from J; bases unmatched to any gene: 9. CDR3 sequence (DNA): TGTGCCAGCAGCTCCAACCCGGGACAGGGCCCCTACGAGCAGTACTTC. Amino acids: CASSSNPGQGPYEQYF.

The chain employs TRBV6-5 and TRBJ1-6; 11 bases align to TRBD1. CDR1 and CDR2 from the germline V gene are MNHEY and SVGAGI. The CDR3 totals 14 residues. The ends lost 7 bases at V and 9 bases at J; junction bases unmatched: 5. This CDR3 reads CASMTGQGASPLHF. DNA for the CDR3: TGTGCCAGCATGACAGGACAGGGGGCTTCACCCCTCCACTTT.

The count of this clone is one. The chain employs TRBV5-8 and TRBJ2-7, with D unresolved. The germline V gene has CDR1 SGHTS and CDR2 YDEGEE. The CDR3 sequence is 16 residues long. V lost 4 bases and J 7 bases, leaving 24 bases between the germline ends. For the CDR3, the DNA is TGTGCCAGCAGCCGAAAGAACCCCCTCATGGGTAAGGAGCAGTACTTC. Protein product: CASSRKNPLMGKEQYF.

The CDR3 DNA sequence: TGTGCCAGCAGTTACGACAGGGGGCCAGGAAACACCATATATTTT. This codes for CASSYDRGPGNTIYF. The chain combines TRBV6-5 with TRBJ1-3; 10 nucleotides match TRBD1. Germline CDR1 is MNHEY and CDR2 is SVGAGI. V shed 2 bases and J 4 bases; nucleotides not matched to a gene: 2. This CDR3 spans 15 amino acids.

The J gene is TRBJ1-4, the V gene TRBV25-1; maybe TRBD1 (5 bases). The CDR3 loop spans 15 amino acids. V was clipped by 5 bases and J by 4 bases, with 14 bases between them. Germline CDR1 reads MGHDK; CDR2 reads SYGVNS. The CDR3 region has the DNA TGTGCCAGCAGTCTTCGAGGGACTCTTAATGAAAAACTGTTTTTT. It encodes CASSLRGTLNEKLFF.

The chain couples TRBV12-3 or TRBV12-4 to TRBJ1-1; D remains ambiguous. V lost 8 bases to trimming and J lost 7 bases, with 11 bases between them. The CDR3 length is 11 residues. The DNA of the CDR3 is TGTGCCAGCGGGAGATCGGGTGAAGCTTTCTTT. Translated, it gives CASGRSGEAFF.

The chain joins TRBV4-1 to TRBJ1-2; 9 positions agree with TRBD1. In germline, CDR1 is MGHRA, CDR2 YSYEKL. The CDR3 runs to 12 residues. V dropped 6 bases and J dropped 8; count of bases not matched to a gene: 4. CDR3 amino acids: CASRDRGLGYTF. The CDR3 DNA sequence: TGCGCCAGCAGGGACAGGGGTCTCGGCTACACCTTC.

The J gene is TRBJ2-5, the V gene TRBV4-3; 9 bases align to TRBD2. The junction had 15 bases not matched to a gene; V was cut back by 0 bases and J by 4 bases. Germline CDR1 reads LGHNA; CDR2 reads YSLEER. The CDR3 is 19 residues long. For the CDR3, the DNA is TGCGCCAGCAGCCAAGATTGGGCTAGCGGGGCTCCGGGAGGAGAGACCCAGTACTTC. Protein sequence: CASSQDWASGAPGGETQYF.

The V and J genes are TRBV6-1 and TRBJ1-6, with D unresolved. Trimming removed 2 bases from V and 0 bases from J, with 5 bases in between. The germline gives CDR1 MNHNS, CDR2 SASEGT. The CDR3 loop spans 15 amino acids. The CDR3 bases are TGTGCCAGCAGTGAACTGGGCTCCTATAATTCACCCCTCCACTTT. It yields the protein CASSELGSYNSPLHF.

This clone was picked up a small number of times. The chain couples TRBV5-1 to TRBJ2-2; no clear D gene. Germline CDR1 and CDR2: SGHRS and YFSETQ. The CDR3 runs to 14 residues. The V end was cut by 4 bases, the J end by 7 bases, with 14 bases between. The CDR3 nucleotides read TGCGCCAGCAGCATTATTAGGTCGGGCGGGGAGCTGTTTTTT. Its translation: CASSIIRSGGELFF.

The chain employs TRBV29-1 and TRBJ2-3; a possible D gene is TRBD2 (5 bases). The V gene lost 2 bases and the J gene lost 0 bases, with 12 bases spanning the gap. The CDR3 runs 15 residues. Germline V gene lookup returns CDR1 SQVTM and CDR2 ANQGSEA. CDR3 sequence (DNA): TGCAGCGTTGAATTTGTGAGGACTAGCACAGATACGCAGTATTTT. Its translation is CSVEFVRTSTDTQYF.

The chain joins TRBV7-9 to TRBJ1-1, with 9 bases aligning to TRBD1. V trimming: 5 bases; J trimming: 8 bases; junction bases outside the gene matches: 6. Germline V CDR1 and CDR2: SEHNR, FQNEAQ (reference sequence). The CDR3 is 13 amino acids. The CDR3 reads CASSPTGGHEAFF. In DNA, the CDR3 is TGTGCCAGCAGCCCGACAGGGGGTCACGAAGCTTTCTTT.

The V gene is TRBV3-1 (or the pseudogene TRBV3-2), the J gene TRBJ1-1; TRBD1 agrees at 7 bases. With 4 bases clipped from V and 4 bases from J, the junction kept 9 bases outside the gene matches. The CDR3 spans 15 residues. Looked up from germline, CDR1 is LGHDT and CDR2 is YNNKEL (reference sequence). The CDR3 here is CASSPRQRQGTEAFF. The CDR3 DNA reads TGTGCCAGCAGCCCCCGACAACGACAGGGCACTGAAGCTTTCTTT.

This CDR3 reads CASSQAPWRGLYEQYF. CDR3 sequence (DNA): TGTGCCAGCAGTCAAGCCCCCTGGCGGGGGCTCTACGAGCAGTACTTC. The J gene is TRBJ2-7, the V gene TRBV6-2 or TRBV6-3; tentative D call: TRBD2 (7 bases). V gave up 5 bases and J gave up 3 bases, with 20 bases separating them. CDR3 length: 16 amino acids. Germline V lookup: CDR1 MNHEY, CDR2 SVGEGT.

The V gene is TRBV29-1, the J gene TRBJ2-7; TRBD1 might be the D (5 bases). Germline CDR1 is SQVTM and CDR2 is ANQGSEA. The CDR3 is 14 residues long. V lost 6 bases, J lost 5 bases, and 20 bases lay in between. The DNA of the CDR3 is TGCAGCGTATCCCCCAGGGTGGAACTACACGAGCAGTACTTC. It codes for CSVSPRVELHEQYF.

V usage is TRBV5-3 and J usage is TRBJ1-4; 10 positions agree with TRBD1. TRBV5-3 is given ORF status, its function remaining uncertain. Trimming removed 6 bases from V and 7 bases from J; junction bases left unmatched: 9. CDR3 size: 15 residues. In DNA, the CDR3 is TGTGCCAGAACGCCTCCCCGGGACAGGGGTGAAAAACTGTTTTTT. Amino acid sequence: CARTPPRDRGEKLFF.

The CDR3 here is CASSDVPTPGEKLFF. The CDR3 DNA follows: TGTGCCAGCAGTGACGTCCCGACACCTGGTGAAAAACTGTTTTTT. The rearrangement uses TRBV2 and TRBJ1-4; D ambiguous. Germline CDR1 reads SNHLY; CDR2 reads FYNNEI. The CDR3 loop spans 15 amino acids. Trimming cost V 3 bases and J 7 bases, with 15 bases left between them. The entire variable domain, with the rest obtained from reference TRBV2 and TRBJ1-4, is as follows: EPEVTQTPSHQVTQMGQEVILRCVPISNHLYFYWYRQILGQKVEFLVSFYNNEISEKSEIFDDQFSVERPDGSNFTLKIRSTKLEDSAMYFCASSDVPTPGEKLFFGSGTQLSVL.

V is TRBV7-8 and J is TRBJ1-2; 10 nucleotides agree with TRBD1. The CDR3 contains 15 residues. The V gene's germline CDR1 is SGHVS and CDR2 FQNEAQ. V was clipped by 5 bases and J by 7 bases; unmatched bases: 10. CDR3 nucleotides: TGTGCCAGCAGCCCGTCGGGGACAGGGGTCGGTGGCTACACCTTC. Amino acids: CASSPSGTGVGGYTF.

This chain connects TRBV9 to TRBJ2-2; 14 bases map to TRBD2. The CDR3 is 20 amino acids. The trim removed 4 bases at V and 3 bases at J, leaving 14 bases unmatched. The germline V gene encodes CDR1 SGDLS and CDR2 YYNGEE. The CDR3 sequence: CASSPTTGLAGDWYTGELFF. CDR3 bases: TGTGCCAGCAGCCCAACAACGGGACTAGCGGGGGATTGGTACACCGGGGAGCTGTTTTTT.

The rearrangement uses TRBV19 and TRBJ2-1, with no clear D. The CDR3 length is 15 residues. V lost 3 bases and J 3 bases, leaving 12 bases between the germline ends. CDR1 and CDR2 from the germline V gene are LNHDA and SQIVND (reference sequence). CDR3 sequence: CASSIQQSLYNEQFF. CDR3 nucleotide sequence: TGTGCCAGTAGTATTCAACAGAGTCTCTACAATGAGCAGTTCTTC.

V and J are TRBV3-1 (or the pseudogene TRBV3-2) and TRBJ1-2; the D gene is possibly TRBD1 (6 bases). The CDR3 has 19 residues. V was trimmed by 6 bases and J by 4 bases, leaving 30 bases between them. Germline V gives CDR1 LGHDT, CDR2 YNNKEL (reference sequence). CDR3 DNA: TGTGCCAGCAGTCGTACGGGGGGGGCTTGTAACCCTCCCCCCTATGGCTACACCTTC. Encoded protein: CASSRTGGACNPPPYGYTF.

CDR3 bases: TGTGCCAGCACACGGGGGAGCACGATGGGAAACACTGAAGCTTTCTTT. It codes for CASTRGSTMGNTEAFF. J is TRBJ1-1 and V is TRBV9; the D gene is possibly TRBD1 (5 bases). This CDR3 is 16 amino acids long. V dropped 6 bases and J dropped 2 bases, with 20 bases sitting between them. From germline, CDR1 is SGDLS and CDR2 YYNGEE. Combining the CDR3 with reference TRBV9 and TRBJ1-1 gives the whole variable domain DSGVTQTPKHLITATGQRVTLRCSPRSGDLSVYWYQQSLDQGLQFLIQYYNGEERAKGNILERFSAQQFPDLHSELNLSSLELGDSALYFCASTRGSTMGNTEAFFGQGTRLTVV.

The rearrangement links TRBV5-4 to TRBJ2-7, with D possibly matching TRBD2 (6 bases). The V end lost 2 bases, the J end lost 5 bases, and 17 bases lay between the germline ends. In germline, CDR1 is SGHNT, CDR2 YYREEE (reference sequence). The CDR3 is made up of 15 amino acids. For the CDR3, the DNA is TGTGCCAGCAGCTTCAGCGGGTTAGACGTCCACGAGCAGTACTTC. Protein: CASSFSGLDVHEQYF.

The V call is TRBV10-1, the J call TRBJ1-1; weak D call: TRBD1 (6 bases). Germline CDR1 WNHNN, CDR2 SYGVQD (reference sequence). The CDR3 runs 13 residues. Between the trimmed V and J ends, which lost 3 bases and 5 bases, there was a span of 10 bases. CDR3 in DNA: TGCGCCAGCAGTGATGCGCAGGGGACTGAAGCTTTCTTT. Protein: CASSDAQGTEAFF.

V gene TRBV10-3 combines with J gene TRBJ2-1; D is possibly TRBD2 (5 bases). The V gene lost 6 bases and the J gene lost 6 bases, with 15 bases spanning the gap. Per germline, CDR1 ENHRY and CDR2 SYGVKD. CDR3 length: 14 amino acids. The CDR3 coding sequence is TGTGCCATCAGCGCATCTGTAGGAGGCAATGAGCAGTTCTTC. Protein sequence: CAISASVGGNEQFF.

The rearrangement links TRBV5-4 to TRBJ1-1; no firm D call. Germline loops: CDR1 SGHNT, CDR2 YYREEE (reference sequence). The V end lost 6 bases, the J end lost 3 bases, and 21 bases lay between the germline ends. CDR3 length equals 16 residues. CDR3 sequence (DNA): TGTGCCAGCACCCCAGCTCGATTCCGTGGAGACACTGAAGCTTTCTTT. This encodes CASTPARFRGDTEAFF.

The chain links TRBV7-8 to TRBJ2-7, with 7 nucleotides matching TRBD1. CDR1 SGHVS and CDR2 FQNEAQ come from the germline V gene. The CDR3 spans 16 residues. V was pared by 5 bases and J by 6 bases, with 16 bases of the junction left unmatched. CDR3 nucleotide sequence: TGTGCCAGCAGCCGACGGGGACAGTCTTCAGGCGCCGAGCAGTACTTC. This gives the protein CASSRRGQSSGAEQYF. The full variable domain, completed using reference TRBV7-8 and TRBJ2-7, is GAGVSQSPRYKVAKRGQDVALRCDPISGHVSLFWYQQALGQGPEFLTYFQNEAQLDKSGLPSDRFFAERPEGSVSTLKIQRTQQEDSAVYLCASSRRGQSSGAEQYFGPGTRLTVT.

The V and J genes are TRBV7-8 and TRBJ2-5; D is possibly TRBD1 (7 bases). From germline, CDR1 is SGHVS and CDR2 FQNEAQ. The V and J ends lost 6 bases and 5 bases respectively, with 16 bases between them. The CDR3 totals 14 residues. The CDR3 bases are TGTGCCAGCAGTATACCAGGGGGGCGGGAGACCCAGTACTTC. Its translation is CASSIPGGRETQYF.

The gene calls are TRBV6-5 and TRBJ2-3; D is perhaps TRBD1 (6 bases). Germline CDR1 is MNHEY and CDR2 is SVGAGI. Trimming cost V 7 bases and J 4 bases, with 18 bases left between them. The CDR3 runs to 15 residues. The CDR3 here is CASTQDRGNADTQYF. The CDR3 nucleotides are TGTGCCAGCACCCAGGACAGAGGGAATGCAGATACGCAGTATTTT.

The chain recombines TRBV6-2 or TRBV6-3 with TRBJ2-5; D uncertain. In germline, CDR1 is MNHEY, CDR2 SVGEGT. The CDR3 sequence is 15 residues long. V was trimmed by 5 bases and J by 2 bases, leaving 15 bases between them. This CDR3 reads CASSKGVSEQETQYF. The DNA of the CDR3 is TGTGCCAGCAGTAAGGGTGTGTCGGAGCAAGAGACCCAGTACTTC.

The rearrangement joins TRBV13 to TRBJ2-3, with 7 bases matching TRBD2. Germline values: CDR1 PRHDT, CDR2 FYEKMQ (reference sequence). The length of the CDR3 is 16 residues. J gave up 3 bases and V 4 bases, and 10 bases lay outside the gene matches. The CDR3 DNA reads TGTGCCAGCAGCTCGGAGCGGGAAAGGGTGACAGATACGCAGTATTTT. It is translated as CASSSERERVTDTQYF.